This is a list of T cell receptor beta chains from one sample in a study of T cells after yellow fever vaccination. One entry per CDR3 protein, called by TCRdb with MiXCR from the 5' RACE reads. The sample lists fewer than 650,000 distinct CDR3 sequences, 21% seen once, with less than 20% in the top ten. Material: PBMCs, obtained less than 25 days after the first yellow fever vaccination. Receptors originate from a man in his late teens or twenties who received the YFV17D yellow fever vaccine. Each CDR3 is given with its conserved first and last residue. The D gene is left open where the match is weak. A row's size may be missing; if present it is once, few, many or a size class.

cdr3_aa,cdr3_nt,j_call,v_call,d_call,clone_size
CASSGQAAVYGYTF,TGTGCCAGCAGTGGACAGGCCGCGGTCTATGGCTACACCTTC,TRBJ1-2,TRBV9,TRBD1,few
CASSLGEGGGETQYF,TGTGCCAGCAGCTTGGGAGAAGGGGGGGGAGAGACCCAGTACTTC,TRBJ2-5,TRBV5-4,-,-
CASSLFKVTDTQYF,TGTGCCAGCAGCTTATTTAAGGTCACAGATACGCAGTATTTT,TRBJ2-3,TRBV7-8,-,few
CASSLAPDQPQHF,TGTGCCAGCAGCTTAGCGCCGGATCAGCCCCAGCATTTT,TRBJ1-5,TRBV7-2,-,few
CASSFSASGELFF,TGTGCCAGCAGCTTCTCAGCTTCCGGGGAGCTGTTTTTT,TRBJ2-2,TRBV7-3,-,-
CASSYSPGEPNEKLFF,TGTGCCAGCAGTTACTCTCCCGGGGAGCCTAATGAAAAACTGTTTTTT,TRBJ1-4,TRBV6-5,-,few
CSVGPGLAGGYNEQFF,TGCAGCGTAGGACCGGGACTAGCGGGGGGATACAATGAGCAGTTCTTC,TRBJ2-1,TRBV29-1,TRBD2,-
CSARAPRGFYGYTF,TGCAGTGCTAGAGCTCCAAGGGGGTTCTATGGCTACACCTTC,TRBJ1-2,TRBV20-1,-,few
CASRTGRINEQFF,TGTGCCAGCAGAACGGGACGAATCAATGAGCAGTTCTTC,TRBJ2-1,TRBV6-1,-,-
CASSLEGHRASFGGYTF,TGCGCCAGCAGCTTGGAAGGTCACAGGGCCAGTTTCGGTGGCTACACCTTC,TRBJ1-2,TRBV5-1,-,-
CASTPNSWGVRSSYNEQFF,TGTGCCAGCACCCCTAATTCCTGGGGGGTACGGAGTTCCTACAATGAGCAGTTCTTC,TRBJ2-1,TRBV6-1,-,few
CASSYSGGNYEQYF,TGTGCCAGCAGTTACTCAGGGGGCAATTACGAGCAGTACTTC,TRBJ2-7,TRBV6-5,TRBD1,few
CASSQDYGNYNEQFF,TGTGCCAGCAGCCAAGATTATGGGAATTACAATGAGCAGTTCTTC,TRBJ2-1,TRBV4-2,-,-
CASREQGVLWGYTF,TGTGCCAGTAGGGAACAGGGGGTCTTGTGGGGCTACACCTTC,TRBJ1-2,TRBV19,TRBD1,-
CASYEGTEQFF,TGTGCCAGCTATGAGGGGACTGAGCAGTTCTTC,TRBJ2-1,TRBV7-2,-,few
CSARWGGANTEAFF,TGCAGTGCTAGGTGGGGTGGGGCGAACACTGAAGCTTTCTTT,TRBJ1-1,TRBV20-1,-,-
CATSGTNNQPQHF,TGTGCCACTTCCGGGACAAACAATCAGCCCCAGCATTTT,TRBJ1-5,TRBV10-3,-,few
CASSIPASGGDEQFF,TGTGCCAGTAGTATCCCGGCTAGCGGGGGGGATGAGCAGTTCTTC,TRBJ2-1,TRBV19,TRBD2,-
CASSGPQTQYF,TGTGCCAGCAGCGGCCCGCAAACCCAGTACTTC,TRBJ2-5,TRBV7-2,-,few
CASSLKGGHYGYTF,TGTGCCAGCAGCTTAAAGGGAGGGCACTATGGCTACACCTTC,TRBJ1-2,TRBV13,-,once
CASSFHGDTQYF,TGTGCCAGCAGCTTCCATGGAGATACGCAGTATTTT,TRBJ2-3,TRBV7-3,-,few
CASSAGTGEETQYF,TGTGCCAGCAGCGCCGGGACAGGGGAAGAGACCCAGTACTTC,TRBJ2-5,TRBV9,TRBD1,-
CASSGDRVGYTF,TGTGCCAGCAGTGGGGACAGGGTTGGCTACACCTTC,TRBJ1-2,TRBV28,TRBD1,few
CAGEGRVNTEAFF,TGTGCCGGAGAGGGGAGAGTGAACACTGAAGCTTTCTTT,TRBJ1-1,TRBV6-1,-,-
CASSPQSSGTEAFF,TGTGCCAGCAGCCCCCAATCAAGTGGCACTGAAGCTTTCTTT,TRBJ1-1,TRBV7-2,-,few
CASSPRLTTQETQYF,TGCGCCAGCAGCCCACGACTAACGACCCAAGAGACCCAGTACTTC,TRBJ2-5,TRBV4-1,-,few
CASSLVRQGDEAFF,TGCGCCAGCAGCTTGGTCCGACAGGGGGATGAAGCTTTCTTT,TRBJ1-1,TRBV5-1,TRBD1,-
CASSQGFTGTSWTELAYEQYF,TGCGCCAGCAGCCAAGGATTCACCGGGACTAGCTGGACGGAGTTAGCCTACGAGCAGTACTTC,TRBJ2-7,TRBV4-1,TRBD2,few
CATSDSGVGAGELFF,TGTGCCACCAGTGATAGTGGGGTTGGAGCCGGGGAGCTGTTTTTT,TRBJ2-2,TRBV24-1,-,-
CAIGQGSYEQYF,TGTGCCATTGGACAGGGGTCGTACGAGCAGTACTTC,TRBJ2-7,TRBV10-3,TRBD1,-
CASSQVLWGTEDTEAFF,TGTGCCAGCAGCCAAGTCCTGTGGGGCACAGAGGACACTGAAGCTTTCTTT,TRBJ1-1,TRBV14,-,-
CSARDSDEQYF,TGCAGTGCTCGGGACAGTGACGAGCAGTACTTC,TRBJ2-7,TRBV20-1,TRBD1,-
CASSWTREETQYF,TGTGCCAGCAGCTGGACTAGGGAGGAGACCCAGTACTTC,TRBJ2-5,TRBV7-3,TRBD2,-
CATSDWAGNTIYF,TGTGCCACCAGTGATTGGGCCGGAAACACCATATATTTT,TRBJ1-3,TRBV24-1,-,-
CSARETGLPSYQETQYF,TGCAGTGCTAGAGAGACCGGCTTGCCATCGTACCAAGAGACCCAGTACTTC,TRBJ2-5,TRBV20-1,-,-
CSAREYRVEQYF,TGCAGTGCTAGAGAGTACAGGGTCGAGCAGTACTTC,TRBJ2-7,TRBV20-1,-,few
CASSLEGFGTEAFF,TGTGCCAGCAGTTTAGAGGGTTTTGGGACTGAAGCTTTCTTT,TRBJ1-1,TRBV12-3/TRBV12-4,-,few
CASSLESGLNTEAFF,TGTGCCAGCAGTTTAGAGTCCGGGTTGAACACTGAAGCTTTCTTT,TRBJ1-1,TRBV12-3/TRBV12-4,-,few
CASSLPGTEISYGYTF,TGCGCCAGCAGCTTGCCCGGGACAGAGATTAGCTATGGCTACACCTTC,TRBJ1-2,TRBV5-1,TRBD1,-
CASSLDREMNTEAFF,TGTGCCAGCAGCTTAGACAGAGAAATGAACACTGAAGCTTTCTTT,TRBJ1-1,TRBV7-9,-,-
CSVEGAGAYNEQFF,TGCAGCGTTGAAGGGGCAGGGGCCTACAATGAGCAGTTCTTC,TRBJ2-1,TRBV29-1,-,-
CASRADSMNTEAFF,TGCGCCAGCAGAGCGGACTCGATGAACACTGAAGCTTTCTTT,TRBJ1-1,TRBV5-1,-,-
CASSYPGPAGGNEQFF,TGTGCCAGCAGTTACCCCGGACCAGCGGGGGGGAATGAGCAGTTCTTC,TRBJ2-1,TRBV6-5,TRBD2,-
CASSQGGVWYF,TGTGCCAGCAGCCAAGGAGGGGTTTGGTATTTT,TRBJ1-5,TRBV3-1,-,few
CASSDHEWGDTQYF,TGCGCCAGCAGTGACCACGAGTGGGGGGATACGCAGTATTTT,TRBJ2-3,TRBV10-1,-,-
CASSARFLAGANTGELFF,TGTGCCAGCAGTGCGCGCTTTCTAGCGGGGGCGAACACCGGGGAGCTGTTTTTT,TRBJ2-2,TRBV6-1,TRBD2,few
CSVEGGDSPHEQYF,TGCAGCGTTGAAGGGGGGGACTCTCCCCACGAGCAGTACTTC,TRBJ2-7,TRBV29-1,-,few
CASSHRYRQGKIEQFF,TGTGCCAGCAGCCACCGCTATAGACAGGGAAAAATAGAGCAGTTCTTC,TRBJ2-1,TRBV7-6,TRBD1,-